The source of this TCR beta chain is a study of cytomegalovirus exposure and HLA in healthy donors. The study's findings and limits: The classifier reportedly diagnosed cytomegalovirus status with high specificity and sensitivity.

Trimming stripped 3 bases from V and 2 bases from J, with 16 bases between. This CDR3 is built from 17 residues. Germline V gives CDR1 KGHSH, CDR2 LQKENI. TCRdb keeps only in-frame clones here, not all; method: immunoSEQ multiplex PCR. In the table there are 250,000 to 300,000 clones, around 90% of which are singletons. To note about this clone: Antigen specificity is unknown.

This rearrangement joins TRBV18 to TRBJ2-2; D might be TRBD1 (5 bases). Sequences were obtained from PBMCs. This clonotype was sampled from a woman aged 18-35 years in good health and CMV-seronegative. Here the CDR3 reads CASSPQDTHLNTGELFF. The CDR3 DNA sequence: TGTGCCAGCTCACCTCAGGACACTCACCTTAACACCGGGGAGCTGTTTTTT. Complete variable domain (other parts from reference TRBV18 and TRBJ2-2): NAGVMQNPRHLVRRRGQEARLRCSPMKGHSHVYWYRQLPEEGLKFMVYLQKENIIDESGMPKERFSAEFPKEGPSILRIQQVVRGDSAAYFCASSPQDTHLNTGELFFGEGSRLTVL.